Listed here are 19 T cell receptor beta chains from one sample, sequenced in a study of shared clonotypes between healthy human individuals. Clones were read by immunoSEQ multiplex PCR, and TCRdb kept only the in-frame ones, dropping some. Here the sample spans some 740,000 clones, about 92% being singletons. CD45RO-negative, CCR7-selected cells formed the naive CD8 fraction, which excluded terminally differentiated effector memory CD45RA+ cells. Sequencing was performed on naive CD8+ T cells sorted from blood. The receptors were sampled from a man aged 25 to 40 in good health.

The genes are TRBV4-3 and TRBJ2-2; TRBD1 matches at 11 bases. Germline trimming cut 3 bases from V and 3 bases from J; bases unmatched to any gene: 6. The CDR3 spans 17 residues. The V gene's germline CDR1 is LGHNA and CDR2 YSLEER. CDR3 loop: CASSQDRGPRHTGELFF. The CDR3 bases are TGCGCCAGCAGCCAGGACAGGGGGCCCCGACACACCGGGGAGCTGTTTTTT.

This chain links TRBV4-3 with TRBJ2-6, with unresolved D. The germline gives CDR1 LGHNA, CDR2 YSLEER. There are 17 residues in the CDR3. Trimming stripped 1 base from V and 0 bases from J, with 10 bases between. CDR3 in amino acids: CASSQGHGLSGANVLTF. The CDR3 region has the DNA TGCGCCAGCAGCCAAGGACATGGCCTCTCTGGGGCCAACGTCCTGACTTTC.

The chain uses TRBV7-9 and TRBJ2-7, with D perhaps matching TRBD2 (6 bases). CDR1 SEHNR and CDR2 FQNEAQ come from the germline V gene (reference sequence). The CDR3 extends over 15 amino acids. Trimming removed 5 bases at V and 1 base at J, with 15 bases between. CDR3 DNA: TGTGCCAGCAGCGCCGGCCCGGGGGAATCCTACGAGCAGTACTTC. Amino acid sequence: CASSAGPGESYEQYF.

This clone has more than one count but fewer than ten. Here the CDR3 DNA reads TGCAGCGTTCGGGGGGAGGTCGGCTACGAGCAGTACTTC. Protein: CSVRGEVGYEQYF. The rearrangement uses TRBV29-1 and TRBJ2-7, with 7 bases lining up with TRBD2. The CDR3 totals 13 residues. Germline loops: CDR1 SQVTM, CDR2 ANQGSEA. With 5 bases clipped from V and 3 bases from J, the junction kept 7 bases outside the gene matches.

V usage is TRBV29-1 and J usage is TRBJ2-1; 11 nucleotides agree with TRBD2. J was trimmed by 7 bases and V by 3 bases; bases with no gene match: 5. The V gene's germline CDR1 is SQVTM and CDR2 ANQGSEA. This CDR3 contains 14 residues. DNA of the CDR3: TGCAGCGTTGAGGTAGCGGGAGGGCTGAATGAGCAGTTCTTC. Its protein product is CSVEVAGGLNEQFF.

The sample holds one count of this clone. At the DNA level, this CDR3 is encoded by other sequences in the same sample as well. This chain connects TRBV11-2 to TRBJ2-7; the D is unclear. V gave up 0 bases and J gave up 4 bases, with 4 bases separating them. The CDR3 covers 12 residues. Germline V CDR1 and CDR2: SGHAT, FQNNGV. The CDR3 nucleotides read TGTGCCAGCAGCTTAGAGACTTACGAGCAGTACTTC. Protein sequence: CASSLETYEQYF. Full variable domain (outside the CDR3, taken from reference TRBV11-2 and TRBJ2-7): EAGVAQSPRYKIIEKRQSVAFWCNPISGHATLYWYQQILGQGPKLLIQFQNNGVVDDSQLPKDRFSAERLKGVDSTLKIQPAKLEDSAVYLCASSLETYEQYFGPGTRLTVT.

The rearrangement joins TRBV28 to TRBJ1-5, with TRBD1 as a possible D gene (6 bases). Germline CDR1 MDHEN, CDR2 SYDVKM. The CDR3 loop spans 15 amino acids. V lost 6 bases and J 11 bases, leaving 23 bases between the germline ends. The CDR3 spells CASSPQSPFRGAQHF. As DNA, the CDR3 is TGTGCCAGCAGCCCTCAATCCCCTTTTAGGGGGGCCCAGCATTTT.

The chain employs TRBV4-3 and TRBJ2-6; D not certain. The germline gives CDR1 LGHNA, CDR2 YSLEER. CDR3 length: 18 amino acids. Trimming pared 0 bases from V and 4 bases from J, leaving 16 bases between. DNA for the CDR3: TGCGCCAGCAGCCAAGATCCTCCTGGTATGATCGGGGCCAACGTCCTGACTTTC. Its translation: CASSQDPPGMIGANVLTF.

The chain combines TRBV6-5 with TRBJ1-5, with TRBD1 matching 7 bases. CDR1 and CDR2 from the germline V gene are MNHEY and SVGAGI. Trimming at V came to 5 bases and at J to 2 bases, leaving 6 bases not matched to a gene. The CDR3 consists of 15 residues. CDR3 sequence (DNA): TGTGCCAGCAGTCCGACAGGGAACGGCAATCAGCCCCAGCATTTT. This codes for CASSPTGNGNQPQHF.

The chain is built from TRBV10-2 and TRBJ2-5, with 7 positions matching TRBD1. There are 14 residues in the CDR3. CDR1 WSHSY and CDR2 SAAADI come from the germline V gene. The trim removed 6 bases at V and 0 bases at J, leaving 4 bases unmatched. The CDR3: CASSGTAYQETQYF. The CDR3 region has the DNA TGCGCCAGCAGCGGGACAGCGTACCAAGAGACCCAGTACTTC.

This chain connects TRBV7-8 to TRBJ2-1, with 7 bases matching TRBD1. The CDR3 sequence is 17 residues long. J lost 0 bases, V lost 4 bases, and 9 bases had no gene match. The germline gives CDR1 SGHVS, CDR2 FQNEAQ. CDR3 bases: TGTGCCAGCAGCTCAGGGACAGCCTACAACTCCTACAATGAGCAGTTCTTC. Amino acid sequence: CASSSGTAYNSYNEQFF.

This chain uses TRBV30 with TRBJ2-3, with TRBD1 matching 8 bases. Trimming took 3 bases from V and 0 from J; bases not matched to a gene: 5. The V gene's germline CDR1 is GTSNPN and CDR2 SVGIG (reference sequence). The CDR3 contains 15 residues. CDR3 DNA: TGTGCCTGGAGCACCGGGACAGGAAGCACAGATACGCAGTATTTT. Encoded protein: CAWSTGTGSTDTQYF. Full variable domain (rest looked up from reference TRBV30 and TRBJ2-3): SQTIHQWPATLVQPVGSPLSLECTVEGTSNPNLYWYRQAAGRGLQLLFYSVGIGQISSEVPQNLSASRPQDRQFILSSKKLLLSDSGFYLCAWSTGTGSTDTQYFGPGTRLTVL.

This chain joins TRBV7-9 and TRBJ2-3; 10 bases line up with TRBD2. With V trimmed by 4 bases and J by 7 bases, 11 bases remained unmatched. There are 16 residues in the CDR3. Per germline, CDR1 SEHNR and CDR2 FQNEAQ (reference sequence). In DNA form, the CDR3 reads TGTGCCAGCAGCTCCTACGTGGGGACTAGCGCCTATACGCAGTATTTT. Protein: CASSSYVGTSAYTQYF.

This chain connects TRBV11-2 to TRBJ2-7; D ambiguous. The germline CDR1 and CDR2 sequences are SGHAT and FQNNGV. This CDR3 spans 11 amino acids. V dropped 7 bases and J dropped 3 bases, with 7 bases sitting between them. CDR3: CASTLYYEQYF. The CDR3 DNA reads as TGTGCCAGCACCCTATACTACGAGCAGTACTTC.

V gene TRBV2 combines with J gene TRBJ2-1; D could derive from TRBD1 or TRBD2 (5 bases each). The CDR3 has 16 residues. Germline CDR1 reads SNHLY; CDR2 reads FYNNEI. The ends were cut back, 2 bases at V and 0 bases at J, with 11 bases in the middle. This CDR3 reads CASSEYGTSSYNEQFF. As DNA, the CDR3 is TGTGCCAGCAGTGAATACGGGACCAGCTCCTACAATGAGCAGTTCTTC.

This chain uses TRBV15 with TRBJ2-1, with D uncertain. V was cut by 9 bases and J by 0 bases, with 9 bases left in between. The CDR3 runs 13 residues. Per the germline V gene, CDR1 is LNHNV and CDR2 is YYDKDF (reference sequence). In DNA form, the CDR3 reads TGTGCCACGGGCCTAAGCTCCTACAATGAGCAGTTCTTC. The encoded protein is CATGLSSYNEQFF.

The chain recombines TRBV13 with TRBJ2-1, with TRBD2 matching over 8 bases. Germline values: CDR1 PRHDT, CDR2 FYEKMQ (reference sequence). The CDR3 runs 17 residues. V gave up 2 bases and J gave up 6 bases; unmatched junction bases: 12. The CDR3, as DNA: TGTGCCAGCAGCTTAAATCCAGCGGGAGCCAGCCCCAATGAGCAGTTCTTC. Its translation: CASSLNPAGASPNEQFF. The whole variable domain, remainder taken from reference TRBV13 and TRBJ2-1, is AAGVIQSPRHLIKEKRETATLKCYPIPRHDTVYWYQQGPGQDPQFLISFYEKMQSDKGSIPDRFSAQQFSDYHSELNMSSLELGDSALYFCASSLNPAGASPNEQFFGPGTRLTVL.

The chain links TRBV27 to TRBJ2-3; 8 nucleotides line up with TRBD2. The CDR3 has 14 amino acids. The trim removed 4 bases at V and 5 bases at J, leaving 5 bases unmatched. Germline values: CDR1 MNHEY, CDR2 SMNVEV (reference sequence). The CDR3 sequence: CASSSGLVIDTQYF. In DNA form, the CDR3 reads TGTGCCAGCAGTTCGGGACTAGTCATAGATACGCAGTATTTT.

Here the CDR3 DNA reads TGCGCCAGCAGTGAGTCGACAACAGGCTACACCTTC. The encoded protein is CASSESTTGYTF. The rearrangement uses TRBV10-2 and TRBJ1-2; D uncertain. CDR1 and CDR2 from the germline V gene are WSHSY and SAAADI. Trimming removed 0 bases at V and 8 bases at J, with 7 bases between. The CDR3 sequence is 12 residues long.